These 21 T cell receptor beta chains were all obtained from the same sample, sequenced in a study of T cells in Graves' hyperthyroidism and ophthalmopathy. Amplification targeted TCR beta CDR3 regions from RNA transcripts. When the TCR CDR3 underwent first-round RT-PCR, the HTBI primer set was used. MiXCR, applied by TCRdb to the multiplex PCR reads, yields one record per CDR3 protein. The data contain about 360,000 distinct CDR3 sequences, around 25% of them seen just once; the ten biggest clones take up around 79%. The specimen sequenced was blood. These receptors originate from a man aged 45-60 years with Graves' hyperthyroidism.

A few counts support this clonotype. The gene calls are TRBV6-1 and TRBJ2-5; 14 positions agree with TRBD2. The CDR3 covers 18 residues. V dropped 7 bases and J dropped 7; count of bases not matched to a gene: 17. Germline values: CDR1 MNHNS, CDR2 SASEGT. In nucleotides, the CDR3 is TGTGCCAGCAATCCTTGGGGGACTAGCGGGAGAGAGGGGGGGACCCAGTACTTC. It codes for CASNPWGTSGREGGTQYF.

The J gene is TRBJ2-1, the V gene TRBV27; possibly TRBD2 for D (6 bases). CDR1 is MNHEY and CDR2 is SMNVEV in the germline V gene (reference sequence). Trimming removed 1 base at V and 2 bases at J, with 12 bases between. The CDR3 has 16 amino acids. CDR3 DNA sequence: TGTGCCAGCAGTTTATTAGCGGAGGGGACCTACAATGAGCAGTTCTTC. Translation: CASSLLAEGTYNEQFF.

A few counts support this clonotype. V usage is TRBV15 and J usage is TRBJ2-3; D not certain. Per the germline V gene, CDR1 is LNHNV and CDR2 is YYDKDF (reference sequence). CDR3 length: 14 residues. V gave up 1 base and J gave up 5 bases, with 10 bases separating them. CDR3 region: CATSRVSKQDTQYF. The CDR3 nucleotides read TGTGCCACCAGCAGAGTTTCCAAGCAAGATACGCAGTATTTT.

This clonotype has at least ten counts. The CDR3 DNA reads as TGTGCCAGCAGACCGACTAGCGGGAGAGGGGGGTCCTACGAGCAGTACTTC. Its translation: CASRPTSGRGGSYEQYF. This rearrangement joins TRBV12-3 or TRBV12-4 to TRBJ2-7; 12 bases are a match to TRBD2. V was pared by 6 bases and J by 1 base, with 10 bases of the junction left unmatched. CDR3 size: 17 residues.

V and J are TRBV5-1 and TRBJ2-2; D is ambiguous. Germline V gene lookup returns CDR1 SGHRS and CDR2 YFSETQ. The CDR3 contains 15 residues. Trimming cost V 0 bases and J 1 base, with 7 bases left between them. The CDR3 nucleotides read TGCGCCAGCAGCTTGGAAGCGAGGAACACCGGGGAGCTGTTTTTT. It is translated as CASSLEARNTGELFF.

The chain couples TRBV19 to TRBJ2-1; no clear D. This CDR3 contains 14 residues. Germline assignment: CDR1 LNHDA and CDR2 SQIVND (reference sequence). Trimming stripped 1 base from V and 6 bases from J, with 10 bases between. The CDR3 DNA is TGTGCCAGTAGTATAGGTACCGGGTTCAATGAGCAGTTCTTC. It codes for CASSIGTGFNEQFF. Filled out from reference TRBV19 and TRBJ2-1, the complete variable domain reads DGGITQSPKYLFRKEGQNVTLSCEQNLNHDAMYWYRQDPGQGLRLIYYSQIVNDFQKGDIAEGYSVSREKKESFPLTVTSAQKNPTAFYLCASSIGTGFNEQFFGPGTRLTVL.

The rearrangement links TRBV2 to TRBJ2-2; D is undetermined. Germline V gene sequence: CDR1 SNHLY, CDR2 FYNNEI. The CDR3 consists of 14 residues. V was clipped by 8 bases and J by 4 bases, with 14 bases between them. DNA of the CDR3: TGTGCCAGCGCGATTTCTGCGGCCACCGGGGAGCTGTTTTTT. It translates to CASAISAATGELFF. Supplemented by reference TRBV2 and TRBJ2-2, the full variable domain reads EPEVTQTPSHQVTQMGQEVILRCVPISNHLYFYWYRQILGQKVEFLVSFYNNEISEKSEIFDDQFSVERPDGSNFTLKIRSTKLEDSAMYFCASAISAATGELFFGEGSRLTVL.

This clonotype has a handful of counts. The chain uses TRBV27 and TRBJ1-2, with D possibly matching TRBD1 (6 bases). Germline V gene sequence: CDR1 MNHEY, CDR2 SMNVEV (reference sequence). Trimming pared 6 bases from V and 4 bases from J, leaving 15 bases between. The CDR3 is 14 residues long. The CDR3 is CASSRNDRPYGYTF. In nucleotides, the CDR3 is TGTGCCAGCAGCCGAAACGACAGGCCCTATGGCTACACCTTC.

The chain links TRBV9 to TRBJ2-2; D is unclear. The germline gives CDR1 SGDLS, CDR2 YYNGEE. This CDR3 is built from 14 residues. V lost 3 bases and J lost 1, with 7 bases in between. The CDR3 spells CASSADGNTGELFF. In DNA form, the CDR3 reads TGTGCCAGCAGCGCCGATGGGAACACCGGGGAGCTGTTTTTT. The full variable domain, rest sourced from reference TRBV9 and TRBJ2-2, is DSGVTQTPKHLITATGQRVTLRCSPRSGDLSVYWYQQSLDQGLQFLIQYYNGEERAKGNILERFSAQQFPDLHSELNLSSLELGDSALYFCASSADGNTGELFFGEGSRLTVL.

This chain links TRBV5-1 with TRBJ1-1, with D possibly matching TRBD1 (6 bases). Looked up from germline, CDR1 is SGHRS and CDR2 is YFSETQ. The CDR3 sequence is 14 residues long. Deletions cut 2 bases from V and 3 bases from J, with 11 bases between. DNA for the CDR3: TGCGCCAGCAGCTTTGGACAGCCTGACACTGAAGCTTTCTTT. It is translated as CASSFGQPDTEAFF.

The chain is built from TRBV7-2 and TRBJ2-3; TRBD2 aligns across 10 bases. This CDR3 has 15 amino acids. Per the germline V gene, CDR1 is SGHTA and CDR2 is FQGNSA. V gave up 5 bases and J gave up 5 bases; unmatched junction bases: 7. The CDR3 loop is CASSHQAGGIDTQYF. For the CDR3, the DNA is TGTGCCAGCAGCCACCAAGCGGGGGGGATAGATACGCAGTATTTT.

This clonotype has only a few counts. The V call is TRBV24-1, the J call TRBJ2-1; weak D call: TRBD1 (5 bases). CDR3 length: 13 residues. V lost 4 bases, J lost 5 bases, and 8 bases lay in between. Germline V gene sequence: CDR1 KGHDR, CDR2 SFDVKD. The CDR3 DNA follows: TGTGCCACCAGTGAAAGACAGCACAATGAGCAGTTCTTC. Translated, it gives CATSERQHNEQFF.

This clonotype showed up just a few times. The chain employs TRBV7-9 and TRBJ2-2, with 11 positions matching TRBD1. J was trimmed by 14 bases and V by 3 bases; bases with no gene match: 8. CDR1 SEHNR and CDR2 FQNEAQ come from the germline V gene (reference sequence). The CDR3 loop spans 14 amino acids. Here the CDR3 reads CASSFAGTGGRLFF. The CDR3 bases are TGTGCCAGCAGCTTCGCCGGGACAGGGGGACGACTGTTTTTT.

This CDR3 is CASGLTGLAGPYNEQFF. CDR3 sequence (DNA): TGTGCTAGTGGTTTGACGGGACTAGCGGGGCCGTACAATGAGCAGTTCTTC. The chain recombines TRBV12-5 with TRBJ2-1; 13 bases map to TRBD2. CDR1 and CDR2 from the germline V gene are LGHNT and FRNRAP. After removal of 2 bases from V and 4 bases from J, the junction contained 5 bases not matched to a gene. The CDR3 covers 17 residues.

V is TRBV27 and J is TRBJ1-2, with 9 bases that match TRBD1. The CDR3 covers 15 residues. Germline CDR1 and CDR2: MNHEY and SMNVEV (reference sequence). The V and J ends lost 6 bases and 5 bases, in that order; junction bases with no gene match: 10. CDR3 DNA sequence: TGTGCCAGCAGGTTGGGACAGGGACCTGGGTATGGCTACACCTTC. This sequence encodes CASRLGQGPGYGYTF.

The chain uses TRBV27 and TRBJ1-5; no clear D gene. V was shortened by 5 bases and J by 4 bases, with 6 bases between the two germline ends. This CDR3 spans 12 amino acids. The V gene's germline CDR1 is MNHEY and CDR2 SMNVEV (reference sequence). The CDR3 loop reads CASSNVNQPQHF. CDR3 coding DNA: TGTGCCAGCAGTAATGTTAATCAGCCCCAGCATTTT.

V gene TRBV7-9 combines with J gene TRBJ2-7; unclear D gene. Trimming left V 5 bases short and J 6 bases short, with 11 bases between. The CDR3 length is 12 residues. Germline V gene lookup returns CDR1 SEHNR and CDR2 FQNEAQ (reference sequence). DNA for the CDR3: TGTGCCAGCAGCCTGGGTATGCGCGAGCAGTACTTC. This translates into CASSLGMREQYF.

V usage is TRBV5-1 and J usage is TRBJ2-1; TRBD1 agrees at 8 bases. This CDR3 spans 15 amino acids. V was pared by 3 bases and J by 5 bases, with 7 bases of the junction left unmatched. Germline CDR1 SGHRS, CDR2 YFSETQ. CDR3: CASSYRTGSDNEQFF. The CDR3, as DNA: TGCGCCAGCAGCTACCGGACAGGGAGTGACAATGAGCAGTTCTTC.

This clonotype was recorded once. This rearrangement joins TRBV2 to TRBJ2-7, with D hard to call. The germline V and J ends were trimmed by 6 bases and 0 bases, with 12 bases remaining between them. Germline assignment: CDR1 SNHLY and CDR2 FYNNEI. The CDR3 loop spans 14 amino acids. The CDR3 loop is CASRYGRTSYEQYF. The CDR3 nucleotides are TGTGCCAGCAGATACGGACGGACCTCCTACGAGCAGTACTTC.

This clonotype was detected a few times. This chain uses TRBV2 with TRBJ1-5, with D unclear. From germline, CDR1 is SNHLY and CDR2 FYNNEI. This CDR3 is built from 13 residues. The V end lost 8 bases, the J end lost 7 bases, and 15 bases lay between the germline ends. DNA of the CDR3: TGTGCCAGCCTCCCTGGTCCGGGCCAGCCCCAGCATTTT. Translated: CASLPGPGQPQHF.

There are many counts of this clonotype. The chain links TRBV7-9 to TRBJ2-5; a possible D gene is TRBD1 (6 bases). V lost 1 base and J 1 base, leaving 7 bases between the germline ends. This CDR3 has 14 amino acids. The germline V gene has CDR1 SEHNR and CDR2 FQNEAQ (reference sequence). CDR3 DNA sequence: TGTGCCAGCAGCTTAGGGACAGTCCAAGAGACCCAGTACTTC. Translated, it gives CASSLGTVQETQYF.